This T cell receptor (beta chain) was identified during a study of cytomegalovirus exposure and HLA in healthy donors. A note on this clone: As yet, its antigen is unknown.

PCR used 60 Vbeta primers and 13 Jbeta primers. Assay: immunoSEQ multiplex PCR; the TCRdb copy retains only in-frame clones and omits some. The repertoire includes tens of thousands of clones, about 65% of them detected once, and about 2.1% sits in the top ten. General study results and limits: A later analysis found TCR association rates differed by HLA locus, highest for DRB1 and lowest for HLA-C. It was 164 TCR beta chains that were listed as cytomegalovirus-associated. Reported findings show TCR beta sequences accurately forecast HLA-A and HLA-B alleles in most subjects. The presence/absence work took it that sequencing depth was about the same across donors.

Germline assignment: CDR1 LGHNA and CDR2 YSLEER. J was trimmed by 5 bases and V by 6 bases; bases with no gene match: 12. The CDR3 is 16 amino acids. Material for sequencing was PBMCs. This sequence originates from a woman in her twenties or thirties in good health and CMV-seronegative. V is TRBV4-3 and J is TRBJ2-7; 11 bases agree with TRBD2. CDR3 protein: CASSPISGGAFHEQYF. Written as DNA, the CDR3 is TGCGCCAGCAGTCCGATTAGCGGGGGGGCCTTCCACGAGCAGTACTTC.